This T cell receptor (beta chain) was recorded in a study of OX40 agonist ivuxolimab in advanced cancers. Profiled with immunoSEQ multiplex PCR; TCRdb holds only in-frame clones, not every one. In the table there are about 53,000 clones, around 90% of which are singletons. General study results and limits: Clonal expansion by week 6 occurred in CD4+ and CD8+ blood T cells (at 0.1 to 3.0 mg/kg). It was not determined which antigens were specifically recognized by the peripheral T cells that had undergone clonal expansion.

With respect to this clone: Its target is not known.

This receptor was obtained from an adult with an advanced solid tumor such as melanoma, head and neck, liver or kidney cancer. Sequencing used CD4+ or CD8+ T cells sorted from blood, obtained in a trial of the OX40 agonist ivuxolimab.

Written as DNA, the CDR3 is TGTGCCAGCAGCGGCTGGGGGCTACATAATCAGCCCCAGCATTTT. Translation gives CASSGWGLHNQPQHF. The chain employs TRBV7-2 and TRBJ1-5; D may be TRBD1 (6 bases). Germline V gene sequence: CDR1 SGHTA, CDR2 FQGNSA. The CDR3 has 15 residues. The V end was cut by 5 bases, the J end by 4 bases, with 15 bases between.